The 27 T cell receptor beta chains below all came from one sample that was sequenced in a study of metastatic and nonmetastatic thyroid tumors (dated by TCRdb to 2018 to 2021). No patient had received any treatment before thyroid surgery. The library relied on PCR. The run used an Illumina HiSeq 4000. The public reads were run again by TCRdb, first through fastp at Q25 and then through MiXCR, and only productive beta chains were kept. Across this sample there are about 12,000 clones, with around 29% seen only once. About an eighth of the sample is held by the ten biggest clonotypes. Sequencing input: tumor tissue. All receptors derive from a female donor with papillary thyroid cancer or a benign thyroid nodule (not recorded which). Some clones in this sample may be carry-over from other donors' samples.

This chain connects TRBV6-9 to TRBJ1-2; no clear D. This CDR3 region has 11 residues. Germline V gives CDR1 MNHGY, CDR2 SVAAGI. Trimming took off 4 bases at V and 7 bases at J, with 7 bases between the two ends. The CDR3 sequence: CASSSFSGYTF. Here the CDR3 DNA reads TGTGCCAGCAGTTCATTCAGTGGCTACACCTTC.

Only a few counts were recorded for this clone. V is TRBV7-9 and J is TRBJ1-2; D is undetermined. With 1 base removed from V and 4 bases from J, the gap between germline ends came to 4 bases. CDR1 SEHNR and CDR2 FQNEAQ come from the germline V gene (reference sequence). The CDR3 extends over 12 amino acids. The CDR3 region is CASSLEIYGYTF. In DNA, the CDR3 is TGTGCCAGCAGCTTAGAGATCTATGGCTACACCTTC.

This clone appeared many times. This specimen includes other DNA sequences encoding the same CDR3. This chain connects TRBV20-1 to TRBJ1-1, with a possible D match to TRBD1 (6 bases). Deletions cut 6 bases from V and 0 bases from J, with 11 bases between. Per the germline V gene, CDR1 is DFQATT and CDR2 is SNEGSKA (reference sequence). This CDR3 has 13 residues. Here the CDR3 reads CSAPGTLNTEAFF. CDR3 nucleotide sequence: TGCAGTGCGCCTGGGACACTGAACACTGAAGCTTTCTTT.

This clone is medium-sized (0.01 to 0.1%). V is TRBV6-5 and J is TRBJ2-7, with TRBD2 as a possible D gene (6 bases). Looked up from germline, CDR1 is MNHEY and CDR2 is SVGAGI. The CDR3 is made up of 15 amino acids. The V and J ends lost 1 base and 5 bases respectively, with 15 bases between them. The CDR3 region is CASSYWTGSPHEQYF. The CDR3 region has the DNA TGTGCCAGCAGTTACTGGACCGGGAGCCCCCACGAGCAGTACTTC.

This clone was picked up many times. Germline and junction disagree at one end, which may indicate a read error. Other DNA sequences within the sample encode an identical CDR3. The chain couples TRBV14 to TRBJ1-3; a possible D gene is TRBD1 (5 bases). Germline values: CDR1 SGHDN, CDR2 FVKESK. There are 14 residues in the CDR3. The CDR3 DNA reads TGTGCCAGCAGCCAGGGGGGATCGGGAAACATCATATATTTT. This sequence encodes CASSQGGSGNIIYF.

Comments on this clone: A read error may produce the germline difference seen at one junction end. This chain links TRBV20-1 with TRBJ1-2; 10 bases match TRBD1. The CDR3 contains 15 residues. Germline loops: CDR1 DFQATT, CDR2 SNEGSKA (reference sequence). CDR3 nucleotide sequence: TGCAGTGCTAGAGGGGGACAGGGGCCTAACTATTGCTACACCTTC. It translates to CSARGGQGPNYCYTF.

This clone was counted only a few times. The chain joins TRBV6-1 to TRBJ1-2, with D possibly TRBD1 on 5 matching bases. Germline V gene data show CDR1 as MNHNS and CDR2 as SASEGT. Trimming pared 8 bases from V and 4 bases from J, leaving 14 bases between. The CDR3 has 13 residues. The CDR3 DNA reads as TGTGCCAGCGCAACGGGGCCGCTCTATGGCTACACCTTC. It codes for CASATGPLYGYTF.

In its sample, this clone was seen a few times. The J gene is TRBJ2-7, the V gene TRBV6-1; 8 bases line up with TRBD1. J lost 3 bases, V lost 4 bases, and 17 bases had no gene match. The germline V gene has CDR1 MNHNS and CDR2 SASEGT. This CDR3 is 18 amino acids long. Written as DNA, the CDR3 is TGTGCCAGCAGTGCCAGGGGGCTGGATGCGGGATACGGCTACGAGCAGTACTTC. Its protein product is CASSARGLDAGYGYEQYF.

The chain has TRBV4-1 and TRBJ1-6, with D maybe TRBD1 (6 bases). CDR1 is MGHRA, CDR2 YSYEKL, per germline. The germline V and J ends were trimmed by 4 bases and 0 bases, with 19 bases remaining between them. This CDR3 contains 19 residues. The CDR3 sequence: CASSPDQTGTVSYNSPLHF. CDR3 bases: TGCGCCAGCAGCCCGGACCAGACAGGTACCGTCTCCTATAATTCACCCCTCCACTTT.

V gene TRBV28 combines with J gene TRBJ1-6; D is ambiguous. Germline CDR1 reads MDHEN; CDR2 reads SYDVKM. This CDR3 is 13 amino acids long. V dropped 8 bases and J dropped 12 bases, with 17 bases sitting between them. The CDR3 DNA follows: TGTGCCAGCGCAGATGTAAACGACCTACCCCTCCACTTT. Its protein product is CASADVNDLPLHF.

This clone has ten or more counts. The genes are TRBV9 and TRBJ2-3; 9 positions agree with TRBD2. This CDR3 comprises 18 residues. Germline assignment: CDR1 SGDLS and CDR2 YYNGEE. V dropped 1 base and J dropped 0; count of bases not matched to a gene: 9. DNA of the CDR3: TGTGCCAGCAGCGTATCAGGACTAGCGTATTCTAGCACAGATACGCAGTATTTT. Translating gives CASSVSGLAYSSTDTQYF.

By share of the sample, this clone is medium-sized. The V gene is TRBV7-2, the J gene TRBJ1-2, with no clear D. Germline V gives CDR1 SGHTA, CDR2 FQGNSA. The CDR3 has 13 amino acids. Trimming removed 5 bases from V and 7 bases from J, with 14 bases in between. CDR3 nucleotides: TGTGCCAGCAGCCGACCGGAGACCTTTGGCTACACCTTC. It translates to CASSRPETFGYTF. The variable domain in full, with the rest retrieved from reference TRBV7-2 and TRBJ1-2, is GAGVSQSPSNKVTEKGKDVELRCDPISGHTALYWYRQSLGQGLEFLIYFQGNSAPDKSGLPSDRFSAERTGGSVSTLTIQRTQQEDSAVYLCASSRPETFGYTFGSGTRLTVV.

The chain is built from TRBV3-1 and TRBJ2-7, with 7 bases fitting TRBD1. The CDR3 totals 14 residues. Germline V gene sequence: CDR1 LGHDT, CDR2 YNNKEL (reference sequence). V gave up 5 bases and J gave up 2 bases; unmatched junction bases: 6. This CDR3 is CASSLHGQAYEQYF. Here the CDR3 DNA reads TGTGCCAGCAGCTTACATGGACAGGCCTACGAGCAGTACTTC.

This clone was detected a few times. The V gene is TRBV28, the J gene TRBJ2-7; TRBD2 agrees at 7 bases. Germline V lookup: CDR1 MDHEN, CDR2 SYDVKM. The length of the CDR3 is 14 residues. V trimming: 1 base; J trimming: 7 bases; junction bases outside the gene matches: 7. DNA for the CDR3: TGTGCCAGCAGTTTATCTGTCGCGGGAGAGGAGCAGTACTTC. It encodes CASSLSVAGEEQYF. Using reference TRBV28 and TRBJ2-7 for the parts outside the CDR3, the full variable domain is DVKVTQSSRYLVKRTGEKVFLECVQDMDHENMFWYRQDPGLGLRLIYFSYDVKMKEKGDIPEGYSVSREKKERFSLILESASTNQTSMYLCASSLSVAGEEQYFGPGTRLTVT.

The CDR3 coding sequence is TGTGCCTGGAGTGTCCTCACTAGCGGGAGGGGAAGAGATGAGCAGTTCTTC. It is translated as CAWSVLTSGRGRDEQFF. The rearrangement joins TRBV30 to TRBJ2-1, with 13 bases lining up with TRBD2. Germline V gene data show CDR1 as GTSNPN and CDR2 as SVGIG (reference sequence). The CDR3 length is 17 residues. With 0 bases clipped from V and 8 bases from J, the junction kept 10 bases outside the gene matches. Together with reference TRBV30 and TRBJ2-1, the CDR3 gives the full variable domain: SQTIHQWPATLVQPVGSPLSLECTVEGTSNPNLYWYRQAAGRGLQLLFYSVGIGQISSEVPQNLSASRPQDRQFILSSKKLLLSDSGFYLCAWSVLTSGRGRDEQFFGPGTRLTVL.

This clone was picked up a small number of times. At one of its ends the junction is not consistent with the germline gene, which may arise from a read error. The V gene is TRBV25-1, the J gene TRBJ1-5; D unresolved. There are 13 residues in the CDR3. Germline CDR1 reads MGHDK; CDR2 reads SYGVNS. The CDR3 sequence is CASHMGSNQSQNF. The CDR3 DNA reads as TGTGCCAGCCATATGGGAAGCAATCAGTCCCAGAATTTT.

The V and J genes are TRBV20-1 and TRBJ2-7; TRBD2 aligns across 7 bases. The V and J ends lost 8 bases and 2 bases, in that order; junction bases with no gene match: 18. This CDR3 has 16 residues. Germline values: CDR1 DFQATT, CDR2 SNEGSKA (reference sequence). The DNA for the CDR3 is TGCAGTACTACAGCTCTACCCCAGCGGGGAGCCTACGAGCAGTACTTC. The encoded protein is CSTTALPQRGAYEQYF.

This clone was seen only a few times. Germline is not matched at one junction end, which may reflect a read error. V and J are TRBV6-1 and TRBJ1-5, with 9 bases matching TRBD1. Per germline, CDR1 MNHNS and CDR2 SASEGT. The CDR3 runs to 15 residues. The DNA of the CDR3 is TGTGCTAGCAGCCACGGACAGGGGCAAAATCAGCCCCAGCATTTT. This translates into CASSHGQGQNQPQHF.

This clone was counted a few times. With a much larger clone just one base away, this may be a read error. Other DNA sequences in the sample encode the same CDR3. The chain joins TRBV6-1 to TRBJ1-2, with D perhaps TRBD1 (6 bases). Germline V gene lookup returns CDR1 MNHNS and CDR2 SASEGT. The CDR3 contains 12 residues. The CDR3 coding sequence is TGTGCCGGCAGCCCGCGGGGGCAGGGCTACACCTTC. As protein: CAGSPRGQGYTF.

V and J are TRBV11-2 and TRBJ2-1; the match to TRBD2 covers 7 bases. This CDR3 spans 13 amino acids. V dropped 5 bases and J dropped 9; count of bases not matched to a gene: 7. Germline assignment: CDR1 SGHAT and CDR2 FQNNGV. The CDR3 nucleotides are TGTGCCAGCAGCCTCGCGGGAGTAACTGAGCAGTTCTTC. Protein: CASSLAGVTEQFF.

CDR3: CASRHTSGSYEQYF. For the CDR3, the DNA is TGTGCCAGCAGACACACTAGCGGCTCCTACGAGCAGTACTTC. The chain links TRBV28 to TRBJ2-7; 8 bases are a match to TRBD2. The CDR3 totals 14 residues. CDR1 is MDHEN, CDR2 SYDVKM, per germline. Trimming removed 6 bases from V and 0 bases from J; junction bases left unmatched: 4.

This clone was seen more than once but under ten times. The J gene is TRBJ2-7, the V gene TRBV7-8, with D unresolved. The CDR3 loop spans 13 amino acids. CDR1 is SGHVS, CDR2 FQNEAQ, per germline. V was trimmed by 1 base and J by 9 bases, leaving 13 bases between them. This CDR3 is CASSLEARLRQYF. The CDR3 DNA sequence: TGTGCCAGCAGCTTAGAGGCGCGGCTTAGGCAGTACTTC.

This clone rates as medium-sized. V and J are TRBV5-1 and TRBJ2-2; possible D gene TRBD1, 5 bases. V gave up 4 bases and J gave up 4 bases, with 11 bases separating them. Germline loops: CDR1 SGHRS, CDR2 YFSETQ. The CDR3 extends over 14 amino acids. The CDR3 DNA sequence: TGCGCCAGCAGCCCAACACAGGTCACCGGGGAGCTGTTTTTT. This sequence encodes CASSPTQVTGELFF.

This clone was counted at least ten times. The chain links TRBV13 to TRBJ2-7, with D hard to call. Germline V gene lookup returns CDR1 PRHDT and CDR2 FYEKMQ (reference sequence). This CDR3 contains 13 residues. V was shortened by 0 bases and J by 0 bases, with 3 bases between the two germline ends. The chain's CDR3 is CASSLGISYEQYF. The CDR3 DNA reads TGTGCCAGCAGCTTAGGGATCTCCTACGAGCAGTACTTC.

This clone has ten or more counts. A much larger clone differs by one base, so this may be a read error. Here the CDR3 DNA reads TGTGCCAGCACCCTGGCTAGCGGGAGATGGGATGAGCAGTTCTTC. This translates into CASTLASGRWDEQFF. V gene TRBV2 combines with J gene TRBJ2-1; TRBD2 aligns across 10 bases. Per germline, CDR1 SNHLY and CDR2 FYNNEI. The CDR3 length is 15 residues. J lost 8 bases, V lost 7 bases, and 11 bases had no gene match. Combining the CDR3 with reference TRBV2 and TRBJ2-1 gives the whole variable domain EPEVTQTPSHQVTQMGQEVILRCVPISNHLYFYWYRQILGQKVEFLVSFYNNEISEKSEIFDDQFSVERPDGSNFTLKIRSTKLEDSAMYFCASTLASGRWDEQFFGPGTRLTVL.

CDR3 nucleotide sequence: TGCAGTGCTAGAGAGAAGGGTTCGTCCCTCCACTTT. Its translation is CSAREKGSSLHF. The chain combines TRBV20-1 with TRBJ1-6; D is unclear. The V end lost 0 bases, the J end lost 14 bases, and 11 bases lay between the germline ends. CDR1 DFQATT and CDR2 SNEGSKA come from the germline V gene (reference sequence). The CDR3 consists of 12 residues.

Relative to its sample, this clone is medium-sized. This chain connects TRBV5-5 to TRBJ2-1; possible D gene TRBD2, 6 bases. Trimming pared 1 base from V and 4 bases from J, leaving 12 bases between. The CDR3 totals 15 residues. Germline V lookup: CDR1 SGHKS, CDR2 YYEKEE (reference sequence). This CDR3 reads CASSLRSGTYNEQFF. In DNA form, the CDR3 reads TGTGCCAGCAGCTTGAGGTCCGGGACTTACAATGAGCAGTTCTTC. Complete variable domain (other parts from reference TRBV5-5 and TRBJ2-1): DAGVTQSPTHLIKTRGQQVTLRCSPISGHKSVSWYQQVLGQGPQFIFQYYEKEERGRGNFPDRFSARQFPNYSSELNVNALLLGDSALYLCASSLRSGTYNEQFFGPGTRLTVL.